The clone carrying this T cell receptor beta chain was seen at least ten times. Its antigen is as yet unknown. The data were obtained in a study of T cell repertoires in cytomegalovirus infection. Across the whole study: Recently identified HLA-C-restricted and well-studied HLA-B-restricted CMV epitopes were used. It can be stated that public TCR beta signatures indicated CMV infection as well as a matching HLA type. Notes on the study in general: The ex vivo response showed dominance by HLA-C-restricted CMV-specific TCR beta clonotypes.

TCRdb called the reads again in MiXCR, with one record for every CDR3 protein. The sample comprises 450,000 to 600,000 distinct CDR3 sequences, about 33% of which are singletons, and around a sixth rests with the top ten. The sequence was obtained from a human donor in good health (CMV status not recorded). Some clones in this sample may be carry-over from other donors' samples. The sequences come from cultured PBMCs, collected from culture after CMV antigen stimulation.

The CDR3 sequence is CASSPLAGGWSYEQYF. The CDR3 nucleotides read TGTGCCAGCAGCCCTCTAGCGGGAGGTTGGTCCTACGAGCAGTACTTC. The chain couples TRBV7-9 to TRBJ2-7; 11 bases map to TRBD2. Trimming at V came to 5 bases and at J to 1 base, leaving 7 bases not matched to a gene. CDR3 length: 16 residues. Looked up from germline, CDR1 is SEHNR and CDR2 is FQNEAQ (reference sequence).